A single TCR beta chain is shown here with its context. The target of this receptor is not known. No base-level quality is on record; no much larger clone is a single base apart. Taken with the paper, the label for time point translates to: baseline before first vaccination. Samples from vaccinated people were obtained from the UK trials COV001 and COV002, which included a single-blind randomized controlled phase 2/3 trial of AZD1222 (ChAdOx1 nCoV-19) in healthy adults. Trial participant PBMC samples were collected at day 0 and day 28 after the second dose for TCRbeta chain sequencing. The data stem from a study of T cell responses to AZD1222 COVID-19 vaccine (dated by TCRdb to the early 2020s). Concerning the study at large: Because spike-specific TCR depth and breadth did not differ between the two schedules, AZD1222 recipients who got a second dose at roughly 4 weeks were pooled with those who got a second dose at roughly 12 weeks. Enrollment into the trials was organized by age into subgroups of 18-55, 56-69 and 70-plus years, and those subgroups contained roughly 150, 30 and 60 TCR-sequenced participants, respectively. TCR sequencing covered about 230 trial participants: about 210 given two doses of AZD1222 and 26 given two doses of MenACWY control vaccine. What the research found in general, with its limitations: Nearly half of unique spike-specific TCRs reportedly recognized epitopes outside regions mutated in the B.1.351 and B.1.1.7 variants. Participants were mostly white British, with more females than males. The authors suggested clonal diversity may have been underestimated. Conclusions about previously exposed vaccinees are limited, since just a handful of AZD1222 recipients were seropositive for SARS-CoV-2 at baseline. The whole spike protein was spanned by vaccine-associated CD4 TCRs, and dominant responses were seen in regions 160-218 and 743-854. The 56-69-year group was small, and its depth increase did not reach significance, likely because of low power. Because no day 14 peak-response samples were available, repertoires were characterized only after the peak T cell response. A significant rise in spike-specific TCR breadth and depth was observed after two AZD1222 doses relative to day 0 and relative to MenACWY recipients.

From the cysteine through the phenylalanine, the CDR3 covers 14 amino acids. Here the CDR3 DNA is all that survives: 42 bases in frame from base 1. For CDR1 and CDR2, the germline V gene lists WSHSY and SAAADI. V has 7 bases trimmed and J has 6 bases trimmed; junction bases matching no gene number 7. The CDR3 regions of human TCRbeta chains were analyzed by immunosequencing. The authors' pipeline ran thus. Repertoire TCRs were matched against a reference library of SARS-CoV-2-specific TCRs generated with the MIRA antigen-specificity platform. Breadth was defined as the fraction of unique TCRs that were SARS-CoV-2-associated. Depth was defined as the fraction of total T cells that were SARS-CoV-2-associated. Using the MIRA data, each spike-specific TCR was assigned both to the spike region to which the TCR was reactive and to a CD4 or CD8 class. Log10-transformed breadth and depth values were compared by one-way ANOVA with Sidak's multiple comparisons tests. In its TCRdb copy, this immuneACCESS table keeps in-frame sequences only and misses some clones. Where compared with another copy, unresolved V genes explain less than half of these, and the others have no known cause. D and trimming were read from the DNA, whereas the V and J calls and clone size are those reported in that table. Counted in this sample were about 260,000 clones; over 85% of them appeared once. Roughly 0.5% of the sample belongs to the ten largest clones.

The rearrangement combines TRBV10-2 with TRBJ2-1; 9 bases in between match TRBD1. The sequenced sample was peripheral blood, obtained on day 0 of AZD1222 vaccination. This clonotype originated in an adult in good health. The DNA sequence is as follows: TGCGCCAGCACCGCCGGGACAGGGCCCAATGAGCAGTTCTTC. Its protein product is CASTAGTGPNEQFF.